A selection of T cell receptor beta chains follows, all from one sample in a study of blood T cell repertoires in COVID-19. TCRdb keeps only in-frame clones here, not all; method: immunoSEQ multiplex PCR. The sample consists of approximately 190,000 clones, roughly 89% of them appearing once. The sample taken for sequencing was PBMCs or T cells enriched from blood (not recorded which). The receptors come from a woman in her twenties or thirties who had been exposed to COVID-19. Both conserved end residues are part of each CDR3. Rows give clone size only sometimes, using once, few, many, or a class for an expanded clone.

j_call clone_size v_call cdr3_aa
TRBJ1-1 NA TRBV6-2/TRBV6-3 CASSETGRTEAFF
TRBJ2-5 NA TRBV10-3 CAIGGFSGGQETQYF
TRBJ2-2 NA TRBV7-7 CASSPQLALAGELFF
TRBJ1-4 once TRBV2 CASGIFGGEKLFF
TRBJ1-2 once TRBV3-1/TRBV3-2 CASSQRRGSSYGYTF
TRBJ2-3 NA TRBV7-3 CASSLGRGLADTQYF
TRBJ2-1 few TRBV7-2 CASRGRTPDSYNEQFF
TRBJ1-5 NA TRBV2 CASNEKDRDQPQHF
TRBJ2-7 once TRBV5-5 CASTAGQALFYEQYF
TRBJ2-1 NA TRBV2 CASSSHRGVGNEQFF
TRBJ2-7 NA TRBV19 CASSIETTTFYEQYF
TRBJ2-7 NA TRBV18 CASAWEISYEQYF
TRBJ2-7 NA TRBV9 CASSGTGTNVYEQYF
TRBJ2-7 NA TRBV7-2 CASSPQGPYEQYF
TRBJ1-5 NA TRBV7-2 CASSPMGSGNQPQHF
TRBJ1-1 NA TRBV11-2 CASSSSRDNRGDTEAFF
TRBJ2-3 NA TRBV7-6 CASSMSRDRGQPSTDTQYF
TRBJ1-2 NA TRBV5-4 CASSTAMDSLNYGYTF
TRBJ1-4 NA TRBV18 CASSLGQENEKLFF
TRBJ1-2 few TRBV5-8 CASSLFSDGYTF
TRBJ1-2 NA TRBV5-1 CASSPLDRVGYTF
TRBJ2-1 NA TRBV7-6 CASSLTGVDEQFF
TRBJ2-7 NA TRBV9 CASSSSGGSYEQYF
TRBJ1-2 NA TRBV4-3 CASSLRGDGYTF
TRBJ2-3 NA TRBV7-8 CASSLWKMGATDTQYF
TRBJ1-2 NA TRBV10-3 CAIMQGNYGYTF
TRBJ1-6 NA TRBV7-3 CASRRGQGYGTLHF
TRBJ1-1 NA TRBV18 CASSPGGRENTEAFF